This T cell receptor (beta chain) was observed in a study of CD8 T cells in ankylosing spondylitis. This clonotype was found many times. CDR1 and CDR2 from the germline V gene are SGHVS and FNYEAQ. The length of the CDR3 is 14 residues. Trimming left V 1 base short and J 6 bases short, with 12 bases between. TCRdb independently ran MiXCR on the 5' RACE reads; one entry per CDR3 protein. Of approximately 240,000 distinct CDR3 sequences in the sample, 10% were seen once. Sequenced material: blood, either unsorted or a sorted T cell fraction (not recorded which). This chain joins TRBV7-6 and TRBJ1-1, with D tentatively TRBD1 (5 bases). This sequence originates from a male donor with ankylosing spondylitis or in good health (not recorded which). The CDR3 protein is CASSLGGGSAEAFF. DNA of the CDR3: TGTGCCAGCAGCTTAGGTGGGGGGTCCGCTGAAGCTTTCTTT.